Listed below are T cell receptor beta chains from one sample, sequenced in a study of blood T cell repertoires in COVID-19. Clones were sequenced by immunoSEQ multiplex PCR, and TCRdb holds only the in-frame ones, with some missing. The data show 60,000 or so clones, about four fifths seen once. Sequencing input: peripheral blood. These receptors all stem from a human donor in a cohort sampled during active COVID-19. The CDR3 runs from the conserved cysteine through the conserved F or W. The order of the fields is clone size, J gene, D gene, V gene, CDR3 protein, CDR3 DNA. The D gene is left open where the match is weak. Clone size, where shown, is once, few, many, or a class for clones that have expanded.

abundance: .; j_gene: TRBJ2-1; d_gene: .; v_gene: TRBV5-1; CDR3aa: CASSWTAYNEQFF; CDR3nt: TGCGCCAGCAGCTGGACAGCCTACAATGAGCAGTTCTTC
abundance: .; j_gene: TRBJ1-2; d_gene: .; v_gene: TRBV7-9; CDR3aa: CASRQDSISRGGYTF; CDR3nt: TGTGCCAGCAGACAAGATAGTATTAGCAGAGGCGGCTACACCTTC
abundance: .; j_gene: TRBJ2-7; d_gene: TRBD1; v_gene: TRBV20-1; CDR3aa: CSASWTGQSYEQYF; CDR3nt: TGCAGTGCTAGTTGGACAGGGCAATCCTACGAGCAGTACTTC
abundance: .; j_gene: TRBJ2-7; d_gene: TRBD2; v_gene: TRBV28; CDR3aa: CASRPSGSYSYEQYF; CDR3nt: TGTGCCAGCAGACCTAGCGGGAGTTATAGCTACGAGCAGTACTTC
abundance: .; j_gene: TRBJ2-1; d_gene: TRBD2; v_gene: TRBV7-9; CDR3aa: CASSHPLGGSSYNEQFF; CDR3nt: TGTGCCAGCAGCCATCCGTTAGGCGGGAGCTCCTACAATGAGCAGTTCTTC
abundance: .; j_gene: TRBJ2-1; d_gene: TRBD2; v_gene: TRBV19; CDR3aa: CASSVVAGEVEQFF; CDR3nt: TGTGCCAGTAGTGTAGTAGCGGGAGAGGTTGAGCAGTTCTTC
abundance: .; j_gene: TRBJ2-1; d_gene: TRBD1; v_gene: TRBV9; CDR3aa: CASSAPKEDRANNEQFF; CDR3nt: TGTGCCAGCAGCGCCCCAAAAGAGGACAGGGCAAACAATGAGCAGTTCTTC
abundance: .; j_gene: TRBJ2-3; d_gene: TRBD1; v_gene: TRBV2; CDR3aa: CASSPYGTGTGDTQYF; CDR3nt: TGTGCCAGCAGCCCGTATGGGACAGGGACGGGAGATACGCAGTATTTT
abundance: .; j_gene: TRBJ2-5; d_gene: .; v_gene: TRBV19; CDR3aa: CASSTLGRETQYF; CDR3nt: TGTGCCAGTAGTACCCTGGGGCGGGAGACCCAGTACTTC
abundance: .; j_gene: TRBJ2-3; d_gene: TRBD1; v_gene: TRBV2; CDR3aa: CASSLQGFEDTQYF; CDR3nt: TGTGCCAGCAGTTTACAGGGGTTCGAAGATACGCAGTATTTT
abundance: once; j_gene: TRBJ2-7; d_gene: TRBD1; v_gene: TRBV13; CDR3aa: CASSRRQGGEQYF; CDR3nt: TGTGCCAGCAGCCGCAGACAGGGTGGAGAGCAGTACTTC
abundance: .; j_gene: TRBJ2-7; d_gene: TRBD2; v_gene: TRBV29-1; CDR3aa: CSGLGGSREQYF; CDR3nt: TGCAGCGGCCTGGGGGGGAGTCGCGAGCAGTACTTC
abundance: .; j_gene: TRBJ2-1; d_gene: TRBD2; v_gene: TRBV5-1; CDR3aa: CASSSQLAGVSNEQFF; CDR3nt: TGCGCCAGCAGCTCCCAATTGGCGGGAGTCTCCAATGAGCAGTTCTTC
abundance: .; j_gene: TRBJ2-3; d_gene: TRBD1; v_gene: TRBV18; CDR3aa: CASSAGQAADTQYF; CDR3nt: TGTGCCAGCTCAGCCGGACAGGCCGCAGATACGCAGTATTTT
abundance: .; j_gene: TRBJ2-1; d_gene: TRBD2; v_gene: TRBV14; CDR3aa: CASRPEARGGEQFF; CDR3nt: TGTGCCAGCAGGCCAGAGGCTCGGGGGGGTGAGCAGTTCTTC
abundance: .; j_gene: TRBJ1-6; d_gene: TRBD1; v_gene: TRBV5-1; CDR3aa: CASSLAPGGKDSPLHF; CDR3nt: TGCGCCAGCAGCTTGGCGCCAGGGGGAAAGGATTCACCCCTCCACTTT
abundance: .; j_gene: TRBJ2-1; d_gene: .; v_gene: TRBV6-4; CDR3aa: CASSEEGSAQDEQFF; CDR3nt: TGTGCCAGCAGTGAAGAGGGTTCTGCTCAGGATGAGCAGTTCTTC
abundance: .; j_gene: TRBJ2-1; d_gene: TRBD2; v_gene: TRBV14; CDR3aa: CASSRRSSGGPFGGNEQFF; CDR3nt: TGTGCCAGCAGCCGAAGGAGCAGCGGGGGGCCCTTTGGGGGGAATGAGCAGTTCTTC
abundance: once; j_gene: TRBJ2-1; d_gene: .; v_gene: TRBV6-2/TRBV6-3; CDR3aa: CASSSHRTEQFF; CDR3nt: TGTGCCAGCAGTTCACACAGGACCGAGCAGTTCTTC
abundance: .; j_gene: TRBJ1-4; d_gene: TRBD1; v_gene: TRBV28; CDR3aa: CASRTGGNEKLFF; CDR3nt: TGTGCCAGCCGGACAGGGGGGAATGAAAAACTGTTTTTT
abundance: few; j_gene: TRBJ2-2; d_gene: TRBD2; v_gene: TRBV5-1; CDR3aa: CASSFIAGAATGELFF; CDR3nt: TGCGCCAGCAGCTTTATAGCGGGAGCTGCCACCGGGGAGCTGTTTTTT
abundance: .; j_gene: TRBJ1-5; d_gene: TRBD1; v_gene: TRBV27; CDR3aa: CASSEGPTGGGQPQHF; CDR3nt: TGTGCCAGCAGTGAAGGCCCGACAGGGGGCGGGCAGCCCCAGCATTTT
abundance: .; j_gene: TRBJ2-6; d_gene: .; v_gene: TRBV12-2; CDR3aa: CASRPRVCGANVLTF; CDR3nt: TGTGCAAGTCGCCCCAGGGTGTGCGGGGCCAACGTCCTGACTTTC
abundance: .; j_gene: TRBJ1-6; d_gene: .; v_gene: TRBV2; CDR3aa: CASLRDSSVNSPLHF; CDR3nt: TGTGCCAGCCTCCGGGACTCCTCAGTTAATTCACCCCTCCACTTT
abundance: .; j_gene: TRBJ2-2; d_gene: TRBD1; v_gene: TRBV28; CDR3aa: CASSPGTGNGELFF; CDR3nt: TGTGCCAGCAGTCCCGGGACAGGGAACGGGGAGCTGTTTTTT
abundance: .; j_gene: TRBJ2-7; d_gene: TRBD2; v_gene: TRBV19; CDR3aa: CASSKRRGAFYEQYF; CDR3nt: TGTGCCAGTAGTAAGAGGCGGGGGGCCTTCTACGAGCAGTACTTC
abundance: few; j_gene: TRBJ2-7; d_gene: TRBD2; v_gene: TRBV7-3; CDR3aa: CASSSLLAGQQYF; CDR3nt: TGTGCCAGCAGCTCCCTTTTAGCGGGACAGCAGTACTTC
abundance: .; j_gene: TRBJ2-7; d_gene: TRBD2; v_gene: TRBV29-1; CDR3aa: CSVVTGTRNSYEQYF; CDR3nt: TGCAGCGTTGTGACCGGGACTAGAAATTCCTACGAGCAGTACTTC
abundance: .; j_gene: TRBJ2-3; d_gene: TRBD2; v_gene: TRBV6-5; CDR3aa: CASQSGRYPTDTQYF; CDR3nt: TGTGCCAGCCAGAGCGGGAGGTATCCCACAGATACGCAGTATTTT
abundance: .; j_gene: TRBJ1-4; d_gene: .; v_gene: TRBV2; CDR3aa: CASSDRGHLFNEKLFF; CDR3nt: TGTGCCAGCAGTGATAGGGGACACCTTTTTAATGAAAAACTGTTTTTT
abundance: .; j_gene: TRBJ2-3; d_gene: TRBD2; v_gene: TRBV5-1; CDR3aa: CASSWGSSGYTDTQYF; CDR3nt: TGCGCCAGCAGCTGGGGCTCTAGCGGGTACACAGATACGCAGTATTTT
abundance: .; j_gene: TRBJ1-1; d_gene: .; v_gene: TRBV5-6; CDR3aa: CASSLTQTGNTEAFF; CDR3nt: TGTGCCAGCAGCTTGACGCAGACAGGTAACACTGAAGCTTTCTTT
abundance: .; j_gene: TRBJ1-1; d_gene: .; v_gene: TRBV29-1; CDR3aa: CSVSGGAGRWVNTEAFF; CDR3nt: TGCAGCGTCAGTGGGGGGGCAGGGCGATGGGTGAACACTGAAGCTTTCTTT
abundance: .; j_gene: TRBJ2-7; d_gene: .; v_gene: TRBV1; CDR3aa: CTSSQPGTGTVEQYF; CDR3nt: TGCACCAGCAGCCAACCCGGGACAGGGACTGTCGAGCAGTACTTC
abundance: .; j_gene: TRBJ1-1; d_gene: TRBD1; v_gene: TRBV28; CDR3aa: CASKTGGYTEAFF; CDR3nt: TGTGCCAGCAAAACAGGGGGTTACACTGAAGCTTTCTTT
abundance: .; j_gene: TRBJ1-2; d_gene: .; v_gene: TRBV19; CDR3aa: CASSTGSYPAYGYTF; CDR3nt: TGTGCCAGTAGTACCGGGAGTTACCCAGCCTATGGCTACACCTTC
abundance: .; j_gene: TRBJ2-3; d_gene: TRBD2; v_gene: TRBV30; CDR3aa: CAWSLLSPGLSTDTQYF; CDR3nt: TGTGCCTGGAGCCTCCTCTCCCCGGGACTATCAACAGATACGCAGTATTTT
abundance: .; j_gene: TRBJ2-4; d_gene: .; v_gene: TRBV3-1/TRBV3-2; CDR3aa: CASSQDSLRLAKNIQYF; CDR3nt: TGTGCCAGCAGCCAAGATTCCCTCAGGCTAGCCAAAAACATTCAGTACTTC
abundance: .; j_gene: TRBJ1-2; d_gene: .; v_gene: TRBV7-2; CDR3aa: CASSLDAGLGYGYTF; CDR3nt: TGTGCCAGCAGCTTAGATGCAGGGTTAGGCTATGGCTACACCTTC
abundance: .; j_gene: TRBJ2-7; d_gene: TRBD2; v_gene: TRBV4-3; CDR3aa: CASSQVAVAGAYEQYF; CDR3nt: TGCGCCAGCAGCCAAGTGGCGGTAGCGGGTGCCTACGAGCAGTACTTC
abundance: once; j_gene: TRBJ1-1; d_gene: .; v_gene: TRBV19; CDR3aa: CASTSGSSGNTEAFF; CDR3nt: TGTGCCAGTACCTCCGGGTCCTCGGGGAACACTGAAGCTTTCTTT
abundance: few; j_gene: TRBJ2-7; d_gene: .; v_gene: TRBV20-1; CDR3aa: CSARQIYEQYF; CDR3nt: TGCAGTGCTAGACAGATCTACGAGCAGTACTTC
abundance: .; j_gene: TRBJ1-4; d_gene: TRBD1; v_gene: TRBV4-1; CDR3aa: CASSQDPVTGGLGTNEKLFF; CDR3nt: TGCGCCAGCAGCCAAGACCCCGTGACAGGGGGCCTCGGCACTAATGAAAAACTGTTTTTT
abundance: .; j_gene: TRBJ2-7; d_gene: .; v_gene: TRBV9; CDR3aa: CASSVEPGTTYEQYF; CDR3nt: TGTGCCAGCAGCGTCGAACCCGGGACAACCTACGAGCAGTACTTC
abundance: .; j_gene: TRBJ2-1; d_gene: TRBD2; v_gene: TRBV18; CDR3aa: CACRDYYNEQFF; CDR3nt: TGTGCCTGCCGGGACTATTACAATGAGCAGTTCTTC
abundance: .; j_gene: TRBJ2-7; d_gene: TRBD1; v_gene: TRBV27; CDR3aa: CASSRDRETSEQYF; CDR3nt: TGTGCCAGTTCCCGGGACAGGGAGACTTCCGAGCAGTACTTC
abundance: .; j_gene: TRBJ2-7; d_gene: TRBD2; v_gene: TRBV18; CDR3aa: CASSPPSGRESEQYF; CDR3nt: TGTGCCAGCTCACCACCCAGCGGGAGGGAATCCGAGCAGTACTTC
abundance: .; j_gene: TRBJ2-7; d_gene: .; v_gene: TRBV30; CDR3aa: CAWRRASRAYEQYF; CDR3nt: TGTGCCTGGAGACGTGCGTCGCGGGCCTACGAGCAGTACTTC